This entry concerns a single TCR beta chain. J was trimmed by 6 bases and V by 4 bases; bases with no gene match: 2. The CDR3 covers 13 residues. CDR1 SGDLS and CDR2 YYNGEE come from the germline V gene. Profiling relied on immunoSEQ multiplex PCR, and the TCRdb table lists in-frame clones only, not all of them. The sample has about 45,000 clones, around 87% seen once. These data come from a study of OX40 agonist ivuxolimab in advanced cancers. On the study more broadly: Under the entry rules, prior anti-PD-1, anti-PD-L1 or anti-CTLA-4 therapy was allowed, and around 40% had some.

Sequenced here: CD4+ or CD8+ T cells sorted from blood, sampled in a trial of the OX40 agonist ivuxolimab. The receptor was derived from an adult with an advanced solid tumor such as melanoma, head and neck, liver or kidney cancer. This rearrangement joins TRBV9 to TRBJ1-2; 11 bases line up with TRBD1. CDR3 in amino acids: CASSRDRGNGYTF. The CDR3 DNA reads as TGTGCCAGCAGCAGGGACAGGGGGAATGGCTACACCTTC.